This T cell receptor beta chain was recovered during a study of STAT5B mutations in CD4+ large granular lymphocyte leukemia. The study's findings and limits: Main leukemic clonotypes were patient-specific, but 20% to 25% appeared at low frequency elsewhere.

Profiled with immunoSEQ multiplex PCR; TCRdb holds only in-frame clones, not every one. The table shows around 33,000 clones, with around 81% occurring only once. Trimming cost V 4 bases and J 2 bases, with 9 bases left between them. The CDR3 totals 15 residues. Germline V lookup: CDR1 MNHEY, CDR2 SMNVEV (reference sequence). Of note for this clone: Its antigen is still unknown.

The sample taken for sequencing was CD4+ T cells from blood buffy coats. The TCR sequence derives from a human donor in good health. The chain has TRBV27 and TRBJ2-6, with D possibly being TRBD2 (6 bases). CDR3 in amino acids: CASSSWGAGANVLTF. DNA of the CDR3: TGTGCCAGCAGTTCCTGGGGGGCTGGGGCCAACGTCCTGACTTTC.